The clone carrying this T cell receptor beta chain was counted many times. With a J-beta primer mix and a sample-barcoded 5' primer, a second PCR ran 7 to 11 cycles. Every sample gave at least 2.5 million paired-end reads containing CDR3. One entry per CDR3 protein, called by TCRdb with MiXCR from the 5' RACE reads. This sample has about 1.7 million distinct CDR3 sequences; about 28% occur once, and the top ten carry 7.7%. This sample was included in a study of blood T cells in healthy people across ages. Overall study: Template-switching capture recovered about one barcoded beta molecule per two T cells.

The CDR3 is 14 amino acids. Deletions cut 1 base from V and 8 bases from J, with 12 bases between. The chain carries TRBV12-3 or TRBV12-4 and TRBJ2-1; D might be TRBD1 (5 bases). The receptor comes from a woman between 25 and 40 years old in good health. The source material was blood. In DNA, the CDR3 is TGTGCCAGCAGTTTAGTTCAGGGCAAGGATGAGCAGTTCTTC. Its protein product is CASSLVQGKDEQFF.